This TCR beta chain was documented in a study of identical twins. TCRdb fed the 5' RACE reads into MiXCR, producing one record per CDR3 protein. This sample has approximately 500,000 distinct CDR3 sequences, with about 16% found just once. This CDR3 is 18 amino acids long. V lost 3 bases and J lost 3; bases outside the gene matches: 13. CDR1 is MDHEN, CDR2 SYDVKM, per germline. Of note for this clonotype: The antigen is unknown.

General study results and limits: Fewer insertions characterized abundant cord blood beta clonotypes, whereas memory repertoires showed none.

These data were also filed under a second study, of yellow fever vaccine responses in identical twins.

The source material was CD4+ T cells sorted from blood. This chain links TRBV28 with TRBJ2-5, with 10 bases fitting TRBD1. This TCR was sampled from a woman aged 18 to 35 in good health. The CDR3 is CASSLRFGDRGEKETQYF. For the CDR3, the DNA is TGTGCCAGCAGTTTGCGATTCGGGGACAGGGGCGAAAAAGAGACCCAGTACTTC.